These 5 T cell receptor beta chains were sequenced from one sample in a study of shared clonotypes between healthy human individuals. Assay: immunoSEQ multiplex PCR; the TCRdb copy retains only in-frame clones and omits some. This sample has 2 million to 2.5 million clones; approximately 94% occur once, and the top ten carry less than 0.15%. Input material: naive CD4+ T cells sorted from blood. As to subset: CD45RA+ positively selected. All receptors come from a man between 18 and 29 years old in good health.

The chain uses TRBV6-5 and TRBJ1-1; unclear D gene. Per the germline V gene, CDR1 is MNHEY and CDR2 is SVGAGI. Trimming pared 0 bases from V and 4 bases from J, leaving 9 bases between. CDR3 size: 14 residues. The CDR3 DNA is TGTGCCAGCAGTTACTCGCGAGGAGCCACTGAAGCTTTCTTT. Its protein product is CASSYSRGATEAFF.

The chain employs TRBV6-6 and TRBJ2-2; D is perhaps TRBD1 or TRBD2 (6 bases each). Germline CDR1 is MNHNY and CDR2 is SVGAGI (reference sequence). This CDR3 is 15 amino acids long. V was pared by 6 bases and J by 3 bases, with 14 bases between. CDR3 coding DNA: TGTGCCAGCAGAGGGGCCGGGGGCGACACCGGGGAGCTGTTTTTT. This encodes CASRGAGGDTGELFF.

V usage is TRBV21-1 and J usage is TRBJ2-7; the D call in the table, TRBD2, was not verified against the DNA. TRBV21-1 is tagged as a pseudogene. The CDR3 consists of 18 residues. The CDR3 here is CASTYTRTKAGMFYEQYF. The CDR3 nucleotides are TGTGCCAGCACCTACACCCGTACTAAAGCGGGGATGTTCTACGAGCAGTACTTC.

Worth noting for this clone: The same CDR3 arises from other DNA sequences in this sample as well. The chain combines TRBV5-1 with TRBJ1-1, with 10 nucleotides matching TRBD1. This CDR3 region has 14 residues. V lost 3 bases, J lost 5 bases, and 4 bases stayed unmatched. Looked up from germline, CDR1 is SGHRS and CDR2 is YFSETQ. This CDR3 reads CASSSRQGATEAFF. CDR3 DNA: TGCGCCAGCAGCTCGAGACAGGGGGCTACTGAAGCTTTCTTT.

This chain uses TRBV4-1 with TRBJ1-6; D gene uncertain. Between the trimmed V and J ends, which lost 3 bases and 7 bases, there was a span of 19 bases. Germline-derived CDR1 and CDR2 are MGHRA and YSYEKL. The CDR3 is made up of 17 amino acids. CDR3 loop: CASSHLLGGWLNSPLHF. DNA for the CDR3: TGCGCCAGCAGCCACCTCCTGGGAGGGTGGCTCAATTCACCCCTCCACTTT.